There are a few counts of the clone carrying this TCR beta chain. The entry originates in a study of response to subunit inactivated influenza vaccine. TCRdb reanalysed the RT-PCR reads using MiXCR and keeps one entry per CDR3 protein. The table lists about 540,000 distinct CDR3 sequences, roughly 25% of them singletons, with about 3% in the top ten. The V end was cut by 2 bases, the J end by 5 bases, with 6 bases between. This CDR3 is built from 12 residues. Germline V CDR1 and CDR2: SNHLY, FYNNEI. Another study also made use of these data, one on T cells expressing NK-cell markers. Per that paper: TCR beta cDNA was generated via 5'RACE template switching incorporating UMIs. Once again these clonotypes came out on top in the CD3+CD56-NKG2C+ fraction of a few donors.

Sequences were derived from CD4+ T cells sorted from PBMCs, sampled 11 to 12 days after vaccination. The sequence came from a man aged 50 to 59 who received an inactivated influenza vaccine. The chain is built from TRBV2 and TRBJ1-2; no clear D. The CDR3 DNA follows: TGTGCCAGCAGTGAATTGGGATATGGCTACACCTTC. Residues: CASSELGYGYTF.